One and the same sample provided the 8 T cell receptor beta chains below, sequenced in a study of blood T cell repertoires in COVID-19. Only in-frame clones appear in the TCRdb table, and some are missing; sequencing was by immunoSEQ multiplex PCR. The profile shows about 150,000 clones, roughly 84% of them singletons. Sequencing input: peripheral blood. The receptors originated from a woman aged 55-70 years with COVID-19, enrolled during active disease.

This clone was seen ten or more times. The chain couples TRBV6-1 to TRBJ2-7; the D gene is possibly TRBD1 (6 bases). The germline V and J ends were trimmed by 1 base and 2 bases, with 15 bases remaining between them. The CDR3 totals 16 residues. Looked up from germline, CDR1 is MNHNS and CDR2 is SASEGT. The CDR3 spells CASSEGWGTPAYEQYV. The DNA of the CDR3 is TGTGCCAGCAGTGAAGGGTGGGGGACACCTGCCTACGAGCAGTACGTC.

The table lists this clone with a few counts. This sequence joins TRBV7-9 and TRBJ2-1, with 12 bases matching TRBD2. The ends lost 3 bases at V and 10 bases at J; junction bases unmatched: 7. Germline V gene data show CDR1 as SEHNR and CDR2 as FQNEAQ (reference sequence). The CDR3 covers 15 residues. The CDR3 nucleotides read TGTGCCAGCAGCTTCGGACGGACTAGCGGGAACGAGCAGTTCTTC. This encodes CASSFGRTSGNEQFF.

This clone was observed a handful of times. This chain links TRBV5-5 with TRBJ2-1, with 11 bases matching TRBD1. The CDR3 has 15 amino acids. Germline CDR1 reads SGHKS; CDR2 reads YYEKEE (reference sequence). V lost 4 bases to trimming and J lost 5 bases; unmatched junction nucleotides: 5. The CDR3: CASSPGQGVDNEQFF. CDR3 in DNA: TGTGCCAGCAGCCCGGGACAGGGGGTTGACAATGAGCAGTTCTTC.

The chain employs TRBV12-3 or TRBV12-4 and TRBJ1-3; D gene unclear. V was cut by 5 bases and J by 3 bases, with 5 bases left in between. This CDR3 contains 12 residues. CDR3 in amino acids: CASSLSGNTIYF. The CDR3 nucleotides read TGTGCCAGCAGTCTTAGTGGAAACACCATATATTTT.

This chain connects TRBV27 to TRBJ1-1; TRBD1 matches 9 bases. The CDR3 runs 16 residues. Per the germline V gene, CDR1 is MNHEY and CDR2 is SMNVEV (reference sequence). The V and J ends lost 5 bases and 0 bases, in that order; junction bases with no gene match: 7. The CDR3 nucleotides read TGTGCCAGCAGTACCAACAGGGGGCTCATGAACACTGAAGCTTTCTTT. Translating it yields CASSTNRGLMNTEAFF.

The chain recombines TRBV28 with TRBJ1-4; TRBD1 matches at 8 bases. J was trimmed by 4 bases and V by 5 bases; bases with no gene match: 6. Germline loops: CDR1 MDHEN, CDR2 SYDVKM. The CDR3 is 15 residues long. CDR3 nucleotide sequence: TGTGCCAGCAGTCAGCCAGGGGGCGGTAATGAAAAACTGTTTTTT. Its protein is CASSQPGGGNEKLFF.

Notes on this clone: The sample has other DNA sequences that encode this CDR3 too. In nucleotides, the CDR3 is TGCGCCAGCAGCTTGGCCGGGGCTAATGAAAAACTGTTTTTT. Translated: CASSLAGANEKLFF. This chain joins TRBV5-1 and TRBJ1-4; D remains unclear. The CDR3 covers 14 residues. Germline CDR1 reads SGHRS; CDR2 reads YFSETQ. Trimming took 0 bases from V and 3 from J, leaving 6 bases between them.

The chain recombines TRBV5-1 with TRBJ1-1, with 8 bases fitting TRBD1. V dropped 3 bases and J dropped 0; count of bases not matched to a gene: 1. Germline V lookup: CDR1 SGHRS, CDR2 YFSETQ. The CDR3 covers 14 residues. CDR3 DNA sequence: TGCGCCAGCAGCTGGACAGGGTTGAACACTGAAGCTTTCTTT. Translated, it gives CASSWTGLNTEAFF.